This is a list of T cell receptor beta chains from one sample in a study of Graves' ophthalmopathy and Graves' hyperthyroidism. Via MiXCR, TCRdb re-called the multiplex PCR reads, giving one row per CDR3 protein. This table holds about 210,000 distinct CDR3 sequences, less than 30% found once. The sequenced sample consisted of peripheral blood. Receptors originate from a man in his fifties with Graves' ophthalmopathy. Each CDR3 is given with its conserved first and last residue. D genes are given only for firm matches. The size field is filled for only some rows; it gives once, few, many or a size class.

cdr3_nt | cdr3_aa | v_call | clone_size | d_call | j_call
TGTGCCAGCAGCAAATCTAGCGGGAGGGCCTACGAGCAGTACTTC | CASSKSSGRAYEQYF | TRBV6-5 | many | TRBD2 | TRBJ2-7
TGTGCCAGCAGTTTTGAGGCCATGACTGAAGCTTTCTTT | CASSFEAMTEAFF | TRBV12-3/TRBV12-4 | . | . | TRBJ1-1
TGTGCCAGCAGTTCCGTGGGGGTTGGTGAGACCCAGTACTTC | CASSSVGVGETQYF | TRBV12-3/TRBV12-4 | many | . | TRBJ2-5
TGTGCCAGCAGCTTAGGCTGGGGTACGAATTCACCCCTCCACTTT | CASSLGWGTNSPLHF | TRBV7-8 | many | . | TRBJ1-6
TGTGCCAGCAGTTTTAGGACTAGCGGACGTCACACCCGCTTGAACACCGGGGAGCTGTTTTTT | CASSFRTSGRHTRLNTGELFF | TRBV12-3/TRBV12-4 | many | TRBD2 | TRBJ2-2
TGTGCCAGCAGTTTTACGGGCGGCACCAATCAGCCCCAGCATTTT | CASSFTGGTNQPQHF | TRBV6-7 | . | . | TRBJ1-5
TGTGCCAGTACGCGGGGGGCGTGGGAGCAGTACTTC | CASTRGAWEQYF | TRBV28 | many | TRBD2 | TRBJ2-7
TGTGCCAGCAGCGATGCAAAGGGGGACCGGGACAGGTCTGATCAGCCCCAGTACTTC | CASSDAKGDRDRSDQPQYF | TRBV6-1 | once | TRBD1 | TRBJ2-5
TGTGCCTGGAGTTACCCCCCCCAGGAAGAGACCCAGTACTTC | CAWSYPPQEETQYF | TRBV30 | many | . | TRBJ2-5
TGTGCCAGTAGCCCGACGGAGCGCCGGTATGGCTACACCTTC | CASSPTERRYGYTF | TRBV19 | many | . | TRBJ1-2
TGTGCCAGCAGAGGGGACAGGGCAGCCTCCTACGAGCAGTACTTC | CASRGDRAASYEQYF | TRBV6-5 | many | TRBD1 | TRBJ2-7
TGTGCCAGCAGTTATGGGCGACACAGGGAGGTAGACGAGCAGTACTTC | CASSYGRHREVDEQYF | TRBV6-5 | . | . | TRBJ2-7
TGTGCCAGCAGGGCTAGCGGGTCCTCCTACGAGCAGTACTTC | CASRASGSSYEQYF | TRBV12-3/TRBV12-4 | . | TRBD2 | TRBJ2-7
TGTGCCAGCAGTGATCGGGACACATCTAACACTGAAGCTTTCTTT | CASSDRDTSNTEAFF | TRBV6-1 | . | . | TRBJ1-1
TGTGCCAGCAGCTTAGGACCTCCCGGGACTAGCTCGGGGGAGACCCAGTACTTC | CASSLGPPGTSSGETQYF | TRBV11-2 | . | TRBD2 | TRBJ2-5
TGTGCCAGCAGTTTTGACATTGGCAATCAGCCCCAGCATTTT | CASSFDIGNQPQHF | TRBV12-3/TRBV12-4 | many | . | TRBJ1-5
TGCAGTGCCACCCAGAGGGATGGCTACACCTTC | CSATQRDGYTF | TRBV20-1 | . | . | TRBJ1-2
TGTGCCAGCAGGGGGACAGGCCTAGGGTCCACTGAAGCTTTCTTT | CASRGTGLGSTEAFF | TRBV6-1 | . | TRBD1 | TRBJ1-1
TGTGCCAGCAGTTTAACCGGACTAGCTCTGACCCAGTACTTC | CASSLTGLALTQYF | TRBV28 | many | TRBD2 | TRBJ2-5
TGTGCCAGTAGTATAACTACTAGCGGGAAATTTACCTACGAGCAGTACTTC | CASSITTSGKFTYEQYF | TRBV19 | many | TRBD2 | TRBJ2-7
TGCAGTGCTAGAGATGGGGGTTGGGCGGCCGCCGGGGAGCTGTTTTTT | CSARDGGWAAAGELFF | TRBV20-1 | few | . | TRBJ2-2
TGCAGCGTTGCCTACCAAGAGACCCAGTACTTC | CSVAYQETQYF | TRBV29-1 | many | . | TRBJ2-5
TGTGCCACCAGTGCCGCGCCCGGGACTCGTACAGATACGCAGTATTTT | CATSAAPGTRTDTQYF | TRBV24-1 | many | . | TRBJ2-3
TGTGCCAGCACGACAAAGGGGTGGGGCACTGAAGCTTTCTTT | CASTTKGWGTEAFF | TRBV18 | . | . | TRBJ1-1
TGTGCCAGCAGTAGGCCTGCGGGAGCACCGTCCTACGAGCAGTACTTC | CASSRPAGAPSYEQYF | TRBV6-2/TRBV6-3 | . | TRBD2 | TRBJ2-7
TGTGCCAGCAGTTTGGGTTTGGCGGGAGGGCTGCACGAGCAGTACTTC | CASSLGLAGGLHEQYF | TRBV12-3/TRBV12-4 | many | TRBD2 | TRBJ2-7
TGTGCCAGTAGGCCGGGGAACACTGAAGCTTTCTTT | CASRPGNTEAFF | TRBV19 | . | . | TRBJ1-1
TGTGCCAGCTTTTCGAAGAGGTTGGGTAGTAAAAAAGAGACCCAGTACTTC | CASFSKRLGSKKETQYF | TRBV7-8 | . | . | TRBJ2-5